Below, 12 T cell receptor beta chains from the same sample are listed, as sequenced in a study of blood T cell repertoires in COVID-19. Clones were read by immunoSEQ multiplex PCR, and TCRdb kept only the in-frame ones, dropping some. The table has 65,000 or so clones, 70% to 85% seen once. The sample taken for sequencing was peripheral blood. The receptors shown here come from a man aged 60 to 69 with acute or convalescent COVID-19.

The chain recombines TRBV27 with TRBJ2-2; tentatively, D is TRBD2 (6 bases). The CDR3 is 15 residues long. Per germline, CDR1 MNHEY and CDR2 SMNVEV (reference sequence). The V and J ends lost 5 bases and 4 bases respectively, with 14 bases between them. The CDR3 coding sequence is TGTGCCAGCAGTCAACGGAGGGGACCCACCGGGGAGCTGTTTTTT. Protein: CASSQRRGPTGELFF.

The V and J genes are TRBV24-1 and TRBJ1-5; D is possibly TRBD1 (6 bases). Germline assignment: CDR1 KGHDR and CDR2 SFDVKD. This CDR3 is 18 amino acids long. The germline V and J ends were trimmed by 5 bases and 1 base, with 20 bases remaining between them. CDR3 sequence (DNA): TGTGCCACCAGTGCCCCTGGACAGAGCGCGGTGAGCAATCAGCCCCAGCATTTT. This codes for CATSAPGQSAVSNQPQHF.

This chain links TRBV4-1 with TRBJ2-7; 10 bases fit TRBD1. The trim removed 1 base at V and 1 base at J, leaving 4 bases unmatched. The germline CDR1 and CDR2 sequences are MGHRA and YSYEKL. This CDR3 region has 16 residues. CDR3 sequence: CASSQGTGGRSYEQYF. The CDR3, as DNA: TGCGCCAGCAGCCAAGGGACAGGGGGGAGGTCCTACGAGCAGTACTTC.

The CDR3 DNA sequence: TGTGCCTGGAGCCGGGGATGGAACTATGGCTACACCTTC. Its protein is CAWSRGWNYGYTF. The chain has TRBV30 and TRBJ1-2; no reliable D call. From germline, CDR1 is GTSNPN and CDR2 SVGIG (reference sequence). CDR3 length: 13 amino acids. Trimming shortened V by 3 bases and J by 2 bases, and 10 bases separated the two germline ends. The full variable domain, rest sourced from reference TRBV30 and TRBJ1-2, is SQTIHQWPATLVQPVGSPLSLECTVEGTSNPNLYWYRQAAGRGLQLLFYSVGIGQISSEVPQNLSASRPQDRQFILSSKKLLLSDSGFYLCAWSRGWNYGYTFGSGTRLTVV.

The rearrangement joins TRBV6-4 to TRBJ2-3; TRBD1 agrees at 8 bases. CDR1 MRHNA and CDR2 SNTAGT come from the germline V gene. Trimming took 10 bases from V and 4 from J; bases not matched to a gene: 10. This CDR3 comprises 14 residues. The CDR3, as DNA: TGTGCCACCTCTCCGGACAGGGAATCAGATACGCAGTATTTT. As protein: CATSPDRESDTQYF.

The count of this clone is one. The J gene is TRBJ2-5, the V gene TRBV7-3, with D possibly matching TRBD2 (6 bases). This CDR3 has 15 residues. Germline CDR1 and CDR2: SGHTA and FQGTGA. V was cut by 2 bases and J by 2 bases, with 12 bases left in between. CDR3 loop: CASSLVGGLQETQYF. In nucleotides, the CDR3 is TGTGCCAGCAGCTTAGTTGGGGGGTTACAAGAGACCCAGTACTTC. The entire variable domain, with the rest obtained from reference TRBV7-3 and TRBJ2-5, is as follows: GAGVSQTPSNKVTEKGKYVELRCDPISGHTALYWYRQSLGQGPEFLIYFQGTGAADDSGLPNDRFFAVRPEGSVSTLKIQRTERGDSAVYLCASSLVGGLQETQYFGPGTRLLVL.

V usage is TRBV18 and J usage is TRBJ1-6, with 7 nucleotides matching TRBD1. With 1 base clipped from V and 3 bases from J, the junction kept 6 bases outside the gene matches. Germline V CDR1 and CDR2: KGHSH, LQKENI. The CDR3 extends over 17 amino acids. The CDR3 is CASSPLPRTGYNSPLHF. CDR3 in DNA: TGTGCCAGCTCACCACTACCCAGGACAGGCTATAATTCACCCCTCCACTTT.

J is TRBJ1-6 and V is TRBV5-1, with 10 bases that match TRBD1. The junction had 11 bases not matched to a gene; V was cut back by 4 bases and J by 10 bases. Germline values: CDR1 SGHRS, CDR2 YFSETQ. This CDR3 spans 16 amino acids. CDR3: CASSPGTGVSGSPLHF. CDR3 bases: TGCGCCAGCAGCCCAGGGACAGGGGTATCGGGATCACCCCTCCACTTT.

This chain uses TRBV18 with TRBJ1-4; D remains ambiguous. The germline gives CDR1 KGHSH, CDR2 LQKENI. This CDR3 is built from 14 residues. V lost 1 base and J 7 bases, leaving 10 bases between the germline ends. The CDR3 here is CASSPLLRSEKLFF. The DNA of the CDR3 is TGTGCCAGCTCACCACTGCTGAGGAGTGAAAAACTGTTTTTT. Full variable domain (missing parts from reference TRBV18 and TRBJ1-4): NAGVMQNPRHLVRRRGQEARLRCSPMKGHSHVYWYRQLPEEGLKFMVYLQKENIIDESGMPKERFSAEFPKEGPSILRIQQVVRGDSAAYFCASSPLLRSEKLFFGSGTQLSVL.

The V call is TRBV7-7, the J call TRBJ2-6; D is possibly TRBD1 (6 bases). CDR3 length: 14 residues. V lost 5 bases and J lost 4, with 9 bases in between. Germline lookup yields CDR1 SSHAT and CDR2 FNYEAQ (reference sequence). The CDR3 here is CASSAGTGANVLTF. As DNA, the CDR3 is TGTGCCAGCAGCGCCGGGACAGGGGCCAACGTCCTGACTTTC.

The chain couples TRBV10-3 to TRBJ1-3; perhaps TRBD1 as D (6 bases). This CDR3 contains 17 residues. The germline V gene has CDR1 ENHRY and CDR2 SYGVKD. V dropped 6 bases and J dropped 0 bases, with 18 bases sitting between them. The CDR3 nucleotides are TGTGCCATCAGCCAGGGGTCCTCGTATAGCTCTGGAAACACCATATATTTT. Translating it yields CAISQGSSYSSGNTIYF.

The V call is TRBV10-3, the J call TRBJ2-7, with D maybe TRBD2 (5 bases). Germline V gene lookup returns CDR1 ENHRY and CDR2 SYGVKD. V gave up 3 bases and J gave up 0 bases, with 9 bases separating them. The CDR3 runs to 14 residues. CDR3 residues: CAISDGESSYEQYF. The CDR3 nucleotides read TGTGCCATCAGTGACGGGGAGAGCTCCTACGAGCAGTACTTC.